This TCR beta chain emerged from a study of spatial heterogeneity in lung cancer. Time point here: sample taken at primary tumor resection. There were 70 to 80 donors, all of them untreated patients with early-stage non-small cell lung cancer. Individually, TCR cDNA molecules were each labelled with a unique molecular identifier. TCRdb reprocessed the 5' RACE reads via MiXCR and lists one record per CDR3 protein. The sample has a few thousand distinct CDR3 sequences; 7.5% to 8.5% are singletons. Sample share makes this clonotype medium-sized (0.01 to 0.1%). The germline V gene has CDR1 MNHNS and CDR2 SASEGT. The CDR3 covers 14 residues. Trimming removed 3 bases from V and 6 bases from J, with 11 bases in between.

The sequenced sample was normal lung tissue next to the tumor, obtained at surgery. The chain employs TRBV6-1 and TRBJ2-2; TRBD1 is a possible D gene (5 bases). The source of this sequence is a male donor with early-stage non-small cell lung cancer. DNA for the CDR3: TGTGCCAGCAGTGAGCCGACAGCCCCCGGGGAGCTGTTTTTT. As protein: CASSEPTAPGELFF.